This TCR beta chain was sequenced for a study of blood T cells in healthy people across ages. This clonotype was detected a few times. The CDR3 consists of 15 residues. Germline-derived CDR1 and CDR2 are MNHEY and SVGAGI. V shed 5 bases and J shed 1 base, with 15 bases lying between them. Primers used in a second PCR of roughly 7 to 12 cycles were a sample-barcoded 5' primer and a J-beta primer mix. TCRdb reanalysed the 5' RACE reads using MiXCR and keeps one entry per CDR3 protein. This sample has some 1.4 million distinct CDR3 sequences; around 42% occur once, and the top ten carry 6.5% to 10%. The TCR comes from a young woman in good health. V and J are TRBV6-5 and TRBJ2-7, with a weak D call TRBD1 (6 bases). Material for sequencing was blood. CDR3 sequence (DNA): TGTGCCAGCAGTCGATCACAGGGCCTTTCCTACGAGCAGTACTTC. The encoded protein is CASSRSQGLSYEQYF.